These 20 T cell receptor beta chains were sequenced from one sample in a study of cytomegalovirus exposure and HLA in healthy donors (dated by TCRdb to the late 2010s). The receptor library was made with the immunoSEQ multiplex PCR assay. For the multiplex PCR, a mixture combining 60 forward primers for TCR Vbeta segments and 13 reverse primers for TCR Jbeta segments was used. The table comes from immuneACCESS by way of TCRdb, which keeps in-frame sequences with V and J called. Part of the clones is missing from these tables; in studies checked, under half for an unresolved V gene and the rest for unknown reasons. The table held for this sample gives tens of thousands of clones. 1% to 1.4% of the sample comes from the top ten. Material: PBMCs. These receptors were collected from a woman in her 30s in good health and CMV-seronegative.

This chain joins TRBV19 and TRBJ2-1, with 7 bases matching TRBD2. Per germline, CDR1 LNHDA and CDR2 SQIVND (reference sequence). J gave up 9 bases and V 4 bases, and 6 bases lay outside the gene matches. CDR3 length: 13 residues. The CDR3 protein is CASSKKGRGEQFF. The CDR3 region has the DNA TGTGCCAGTAGTAAAAAGGGGAGGGGTGAGCAGTTCTTC.

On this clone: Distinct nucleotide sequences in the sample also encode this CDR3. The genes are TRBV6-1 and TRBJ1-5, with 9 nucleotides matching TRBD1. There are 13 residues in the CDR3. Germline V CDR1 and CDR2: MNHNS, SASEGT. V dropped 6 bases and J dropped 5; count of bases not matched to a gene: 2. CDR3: CASRDRGDQPQHF. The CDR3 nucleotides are TGTGCCAGCAGAGACAGGGGGGATCAGCCCCAGCATTTT.

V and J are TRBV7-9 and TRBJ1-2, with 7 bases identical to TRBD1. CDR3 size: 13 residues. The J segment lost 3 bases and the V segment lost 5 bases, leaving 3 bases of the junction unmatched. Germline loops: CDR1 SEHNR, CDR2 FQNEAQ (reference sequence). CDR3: CASSMGQYYGYTF. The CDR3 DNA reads TGTGCCAGCAGCATGGGACAGTACTATGGCTACACCTTC. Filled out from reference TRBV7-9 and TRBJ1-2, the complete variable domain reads DTGVSQNPRHKITKRGQNVTFRCDPISEHNRLYWYRQTLGQGPEFLTYFQNEAQLEKSRLLSDRFSAERPKGSFSTLEIQRTEQGDSAMYLCASSMGQYYGYTFGSGTRLTVV.

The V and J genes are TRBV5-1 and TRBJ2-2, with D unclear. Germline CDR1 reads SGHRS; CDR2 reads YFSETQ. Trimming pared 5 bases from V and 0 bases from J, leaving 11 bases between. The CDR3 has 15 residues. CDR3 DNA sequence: TGCGCCAGCAGGGTAGCCATGGCGAACACCGGGGAGCTGTTTTTT. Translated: CASRVAMANTGELFF.

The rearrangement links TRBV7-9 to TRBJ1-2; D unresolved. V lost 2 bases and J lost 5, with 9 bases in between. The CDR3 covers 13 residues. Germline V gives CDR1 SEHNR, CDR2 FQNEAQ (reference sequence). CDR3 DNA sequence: TGTGCCAGCAGCTTAAGCGGAACATATGGCTACACCTTC. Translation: CASSLSGTYGYTF.

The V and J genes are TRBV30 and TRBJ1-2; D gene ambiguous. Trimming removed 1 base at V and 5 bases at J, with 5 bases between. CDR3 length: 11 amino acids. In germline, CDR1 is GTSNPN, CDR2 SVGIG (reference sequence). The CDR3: CAWSGLYGYTF. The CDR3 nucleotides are TGTGCCTGGAGTGGGCTTTATGGCTACACCTTC.

The chain's CDR3 is CASSSPGQGSYEQYF. As DNA, the CDR3 is TGTGCCAGCAGTTCTCCGGGACAGGGGAGCTACGAGCAGTACTTC. V is TRBV11-2 and J is TRBJ2-7; 10 positions agree with TRBD1. The CDR3 runs to 15 residues. The junction had 8 bases not matched to a gene; V was cut back by 6 bases and J by 3 bases. Per the germline V gene, CDR1 is SGHAT and CDR2 is FQNNGV.

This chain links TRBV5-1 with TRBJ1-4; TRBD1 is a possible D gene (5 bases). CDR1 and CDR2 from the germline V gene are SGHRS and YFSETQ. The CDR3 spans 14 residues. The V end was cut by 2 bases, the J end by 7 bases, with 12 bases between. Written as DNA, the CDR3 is TGCGCCAGCAGCTTCGGAGGGGAGGCTGAAAAACTGTTTTTT. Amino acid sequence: CASSFGGEAEKLFF. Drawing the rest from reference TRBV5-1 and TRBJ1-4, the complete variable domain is KAGVTQTPRYLIKTRGQQVTLSCSPISGHRSVSWYQQTPGQGLQFLFEYFSETQRNKGNFPGRFSGRQFSNSRSEMNVSTLELGDSALYLCASSFGGEAEKLFFGSGTQLSVL.

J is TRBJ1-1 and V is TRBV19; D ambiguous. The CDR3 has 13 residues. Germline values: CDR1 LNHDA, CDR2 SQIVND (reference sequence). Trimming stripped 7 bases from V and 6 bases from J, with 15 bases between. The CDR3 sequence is CASNPGLVAEAFF. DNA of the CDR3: TGTGCCAGTAATCCCGGACTAGTGGCTGAAGCTTTCTTT.

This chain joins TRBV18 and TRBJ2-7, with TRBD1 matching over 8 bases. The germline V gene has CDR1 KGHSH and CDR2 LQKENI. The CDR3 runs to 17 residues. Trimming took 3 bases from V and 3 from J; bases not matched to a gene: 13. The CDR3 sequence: CASSPPFQTGASYEQYF. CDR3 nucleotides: TGTGCCAGCTCACCGCCGTTTCAGACAGGGGCTAGCTACGAGCAGTACTTC.

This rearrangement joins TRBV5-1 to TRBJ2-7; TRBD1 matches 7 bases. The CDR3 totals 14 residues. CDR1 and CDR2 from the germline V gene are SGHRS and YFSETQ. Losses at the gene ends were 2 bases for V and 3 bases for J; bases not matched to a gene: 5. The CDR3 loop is CASSLSTGRYEQYF. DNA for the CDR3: TGCGCCAGCAGCTTATCGACAGGGCGCTACGAGCAGTACTTC.

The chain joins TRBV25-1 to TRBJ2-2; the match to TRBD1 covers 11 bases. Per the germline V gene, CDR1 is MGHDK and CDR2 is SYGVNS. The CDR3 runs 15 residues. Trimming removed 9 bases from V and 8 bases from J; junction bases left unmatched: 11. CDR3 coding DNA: TGTGCCAGGAAACAAGGACAGGGGGCGAGGGGGGAGCTGTTTTTT. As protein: CARKQGQGARGELFF. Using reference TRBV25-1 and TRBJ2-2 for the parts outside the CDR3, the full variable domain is EADIYQTPRYLVIGTGKKITLECSQTMGHDKMYWYQQDPGMELHLIHYSYGVNSTEKGDLSSESTVSRIRTEHFPLTLESARPSHTSQYLCARKQGQGARGELFFGEGSRLTVL.

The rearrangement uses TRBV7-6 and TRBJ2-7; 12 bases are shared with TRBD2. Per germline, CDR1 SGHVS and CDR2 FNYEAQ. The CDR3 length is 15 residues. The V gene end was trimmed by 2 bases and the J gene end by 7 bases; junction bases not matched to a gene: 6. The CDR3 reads CASSLMTSGREEQYF. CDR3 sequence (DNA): TGTGCCAGCAGCTTAATGACTAGCGGGAGAGAGGAGCAGTACTTC.

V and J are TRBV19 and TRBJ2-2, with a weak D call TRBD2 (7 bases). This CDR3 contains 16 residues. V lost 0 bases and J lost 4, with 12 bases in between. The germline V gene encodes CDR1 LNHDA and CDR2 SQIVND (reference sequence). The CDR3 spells CASSIDHGGRTGELFF. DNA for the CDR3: TGTGCCAGTAGTATAGATCACGGGGGGCGCACCGGGGAGCTGTTTTTT. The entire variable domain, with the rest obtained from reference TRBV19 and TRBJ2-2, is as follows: DGGITQSPKYLFRKEGQNVTLSCEQNLNHDAMYWYRQDPGQGLRLIYYSQIVNDFQKGDIAEGYSVSREKKESFPLTVTSAQKNPTAFYLCASSIDHGGRTGELFFGEGSRLTVL.

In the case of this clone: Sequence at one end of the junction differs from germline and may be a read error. CDR3 region: CAGSVQGLSLYEQYF. The CDR3 nucleotides read TGTGCCGGGAGTGTACAGGGGCTAAGCCTCTACGAGCAGTACTTC. The rearrangement links TRBV30 to TRBJ2-7, with 7 nucleotides matching TRBD1. The CDR3 contains 15 residues. Germline-derived CDR1 and CDR2 are GTSNPN and SVGIG (reference sequence).

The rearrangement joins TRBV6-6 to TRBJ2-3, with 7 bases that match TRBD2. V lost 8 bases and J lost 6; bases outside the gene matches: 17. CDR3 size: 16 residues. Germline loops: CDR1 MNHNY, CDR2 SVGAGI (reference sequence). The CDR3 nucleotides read TGTGCCAGCGCGGAGCCACGCTCAGAGGGAGGGGATACGCAGTATTTT. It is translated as CASAEPRSEGGDTQYF.

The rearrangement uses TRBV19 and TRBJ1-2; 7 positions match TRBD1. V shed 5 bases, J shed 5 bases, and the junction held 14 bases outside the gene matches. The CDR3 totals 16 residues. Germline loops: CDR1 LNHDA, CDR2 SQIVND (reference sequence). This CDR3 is CASSVQTGIRGYGYTF. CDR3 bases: TGTGCCAGTAGTGTTCAGACAGGGATCCGCGGGTATGGCTACACCTTC.

The DNA of the CDR3 is TGTGCCAGCAGCGTATTAGCGGGAGGCACAGATACGCAGTATTTT. It encodes CASSVLAGGTDTQYF. This sequence joins TRBV9 and TRBJ2-3; 9 bases match TRBD2. The ends lost 1 base at V and 1 base at J; junction bases unmatched: 1. CDR3 length: 15 residues. Germline CDR1 is SGDLS and CDR2 is YYNGEE. Full variable domain (outside the CDR3, taken from reference TRBV9 and TRBJ2-3): DSGVTQTPKHLITATGQRVTLRCSPRSGDLSVYWYQQSLDQGLQFLIQYYNGEERAKGNILERFSAQQFPDLHSELNLSSLELGDSALYFCASSVLAGGTDTQYFGPGTRLTVL.

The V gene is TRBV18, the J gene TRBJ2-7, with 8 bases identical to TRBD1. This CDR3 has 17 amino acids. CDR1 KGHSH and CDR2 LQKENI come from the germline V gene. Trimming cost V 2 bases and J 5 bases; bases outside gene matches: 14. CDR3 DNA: TGTGCCAGCTCACCAGGGAATGGACAGGGCAGTTCTAACGAGCAGTACTTC. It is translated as CASSPGNGQGSSNEQYF.

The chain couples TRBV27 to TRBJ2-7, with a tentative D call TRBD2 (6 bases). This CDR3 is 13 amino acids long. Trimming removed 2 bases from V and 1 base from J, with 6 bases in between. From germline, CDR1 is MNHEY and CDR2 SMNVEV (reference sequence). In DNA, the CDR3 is TGTGCCAGCAGTTTAGGGACTTCCTACGAGCAGTACTTC. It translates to CASSLGTSYEQYF.